Below, one T cell receptor (beta chain) is given with its context. The data were produced by immunoSEQ multiplex PCR, yet TCRdb's version contains in-frame clones alone and is incomplete. The sample contains around 95,000 clones, 67% of which appear only once. The record originates from a study of shared clonotypes between healthy human individuals. Study in general: Researchers drew samples from a couple of women and a few men aged 18 to 49. Used for every donor were three CD4 naive, three CD4 memory, two CD8 naive and one CD8 memory plate.

Germline CDR1 and CDR2: KGHSH and LQKENI. Trimming removed 1 base from V and 1 base from J; junction bases left unmatched: 3. The length of the CDR3 is 16 residues. Every donor, a Caucasian adult, lived in Nashville, Tennessee. Sample: memory CD8+ T cells sorted from blood. Subset specified: CD45RO+ cells pooled with CCR7-negative TemRA cells. This TCR was sampled from a man between 25 and 39 years old in good health. The chain recombines TRBV18 with TRBJ2-3; 9 bases map to TRBD2. The CDR3 nucleotides read TGTGCCAGCTCACCACAACTAGCGGGCGGCACAGATACGCAGTATTTT. Protein: CASSPQLAGGTDTQYF.